This T cell receptor (beta chain) was obtained from a study of T cells after yellow fever vaccination. As for the study in general: Low-cell-number fractions underwent preparation using SMART-Seq v4 Ultra Low Input. Findings and limits, study-wide: Across the CD4 and CD8 compartments, a small share of clonotypes was present in both. After the booster, approximately 96% of CD4 and 88% of CD8 primary-response clones were re-detected.

Ten or more counts support this clonotype. The antigen remains unidentified. It was through 5'RACE template switching that TCR cDNA was made, with a universal primer site and UMIs added. Each CDR3 protein gets one entry after TCRdb re-called the 5' RACE reads with MiXCR. The table has some 120,000 distinct CDR3 sequences, under 9% seen once. The CDR3 extends over 12 amino acids. CDR1 is KGHDR and CDR2 is SFDVKD in the germline V gene. V was pared by 3 bases and J by 15 bases, with 4 bases of the junction left unmatched. The chain couples TRBV24-1 to TRBJ2-1, with TRBD2 matching over 10 bases. The sample was CD8+ T cells sorted from PBMCs, taken on the day of the yellow fever booster vaccination. This clonotype was obtained from a man aged 18 to 30 who received the YFV17D yellow fever vaccine. This CDR3 is CATSDVGLALFF. DNA for the CDR3: TGTGCCACCAGTGATGTGGGACTAGCGCTGTTCTTC.